This T cell receptor beta chain was sequenced for a study of blood T cell repertoires in COVID-19. About the research overall: The origin of the acute and convalescent COVID-19 samples was the United States, Italy and Spain. In each case, the material was cDNA or gDNA derived from T cells, B-cell-depleted T cells, or PBMCs.

V lost 1 base and J lost 7; bases outside the gene matches: 1. The CDR3 loop spans 13 amino acids. In the original analysis: The assay estimated nucleated cells by amplifying reference gene primers. The protocol was immunoSEQ multiplex PCR, while the TCRdb copy is restricted to in-frame clones and leaves out a portion. That table gives V, J and clone size, and the DNA gave D and trimming. The sample lists about 140,000 clones; 85% to 90% were seen once. The chain couples TRBV12-3 or TRBV12-4 to TRBJ2-1; TRBD1 matches 7 bases. Source material: peripheral blood. The clonotype was recovered from a woman aged 55 to 70 with active COVID-19. CDR3 amino acids: CASSLGQGNEQFF. The CDR3 DNA reads as TGTGCCAGCAGTTTAGGACAGGGAAATGAGCAGTTCTTC.